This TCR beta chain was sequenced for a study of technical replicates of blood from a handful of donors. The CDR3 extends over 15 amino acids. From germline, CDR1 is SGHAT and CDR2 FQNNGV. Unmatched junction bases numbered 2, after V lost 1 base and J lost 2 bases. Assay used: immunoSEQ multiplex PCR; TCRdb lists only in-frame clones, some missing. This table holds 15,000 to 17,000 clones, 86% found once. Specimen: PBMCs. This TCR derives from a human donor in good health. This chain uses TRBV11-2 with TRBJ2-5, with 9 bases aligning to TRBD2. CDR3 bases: TGTGCCAGCAGCTTAGGACTAGCGGAACAAGAGACCCAGTACTTC. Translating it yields CASSLGLAEQETQYF.